This TCR beta chain was recorded in a study of cytomegalovirus exposure and HLA in healthy donors. Study as a whole: A prior study identified 110 million or so unique TCR beta sequences from 190 million or so T cells. Overall study results and limits: A list of 150 to 200 TCR beta chains associated with cytomegalovirus was given. Being indistinguishable, some V segments were excluded, TRBV6-2 and TRBV6-3 among them.

The PCR had 60 Vbeta and 13 Jbeta primers. The assay was immunoSEQ multiplex PCR, and TCRdb's table has in-frame clones only and misses some. The data contain approximately 210,000 clones, about nine tenths of them seen just once; the ten biggest clones take up over 1%. V lost 2 bases and J lost 0; bases outside the gene matches: 10. This CDR3 has 18 amino acids. CDR1 is MNHEY, CDR2 SMNVEV, per germline (reference sequence). Worth noting for this clone: Its antigen remains unidentified.

Specimen: PBMCs. The V gene is TRBV27, the J gene TRBJ2-4, with TRBD1 matching 7 bases. This TCR was sampled from a man under 40 in good health and CMV-seronegative. The CDR3 spells CASSLEGRGLLAKNIQYF. CDR3 DNA sequence: TGTGCCAGCAGTTTAGAGGGAAGGGGGCTGTTAGCCAAAAACATTCAGTACTTC.